The T cell receptor beta chain under discussion was sequenced for a study of blood T cell repertoires in COVID-19. Remarks on this clone: The same CDR3 arises from other DNA sequences in this sample as well.

Sequencing was performed with immunoSEQ multiplex PCR; in TCRdb, only in-frame clones are kept and a portion is missing. The table has 280,000 or so clones, around 88% seen once. In germline, CDR1 is SNHLY, CDR2 FYNNEI. Deletions cut 6 bases from V and 3 bases from J, with 6 bases between. CDR3 size: 11 residues. V and J are TRBV2 and TRBJ2-7; a weak D match, TRBD1 (5 bases). Sequencing was carried out using PBMCs or T cells enriched from blood (not recorded which). The sequence came from a woman in her thirties or forties who had recovered from COVID-19. The CDR3 reads CASRQGYEQYF. CDR3 in DNA: TGTGCCAGCAGGCAGGGCTACGAGCAGTACTTC. Full variable domain (remainder filled in from reference TRBV2 and TRBJ2-7): EPEVTQTPSHQVTQMGQEVILRCVPISNHLYFYWYRQILGQKVEFLVSFYNNEISEKSEIFDDQFSVERPDGSNFTLKIRSTKLEDSAMYFCASRQGYEQYFGPGTRLTVT.